This TCR beta chain was obtained from a study of OX40 agonist ivuxolimab in advanced cancers. Study-wide context: Patient treatment consisted of intravenous ivuxolimab administration every 2 weeks at 0.01 to 10 mg/kg. Partial responses, seen in three patients, involved one hepatocellular carcinoma and two cutaneous melanomas.

By its share, this clone is medium-sized (0.01 to 0.1%). With 4 bases removed from V and 1 base from J, the gap between germline ends came to 20 bases. The germline CDR1 and CDR2 sequences are SGDLS and YYNGEE. CDR3 length: 17 residues. Cycle 7 day 1, cycle 4 day 1, and baseline were the timepoints at which blood was sampled. Profiled with immunoSEQ multiplex PCR; TCRdb holds only in-frame clones, not every one. The table lists 20,000 to 25,000 clones, 84% of them singletons. This sample comprised CD4+ or CD8+ T cells sorted from blood, obtained in a trial of the OX40 agonist ivuxolimab. The receptor's source is an adult with an advanced solid tumor such as melanoma, head and neck, liver or kidney cancer. This chain links TRBV9 with TRBJ1-1; possibly TRBD1 for D (6 bases). The CDR3 sequence is CASSPAGGGGRNTEAFF. The CDR3 region has the DNA TGTGCCAGCAGCCCAGCGGGGGGCGGCGGACGGAACACTGAAGCTTTCTTT.